The 8 T cell receptor beta chains reported below all come from one sample, sequenced in a study of vaccination and CD4 T cells after COVID-19 (dated 2022 in TCRdb). The treatment or condition label on this specimen signifies: approximately nine-day PBMC culture with coronavirus spike peptide pools or control peptides (ViraFEST assay). The library was obtained by PCR. The sequencer was an Illumina iSeq 100. DNA from cultured CD4+ T cells underwent TCR sequencing with the Oncomine TCR Beta short-read assay at the Johns Hopkins FTIC core. TCRdb passed the public sequencing reads through fastp at Q25 and MiXCR, retaining productive beta sequences. Rows with one shared CDR3 protein collapse into an entry with the most common genes and DNA. This sample is represented by some 11,000 distinct CDR3 sequences; around 40% of them were singletons. The ten largest clones add up to about 30% of the sample. Antigen specificity for these receptors is unknown.

Sequenced sample: CD4+ T cells from blood, cultured in vitro. These receptors were obtained from a human donor who had recovered from COVID-19.

V is TRBV12-5 and J is TRBJ2-7, with D maybe TRBD1 (5 bases). In germline, CDR1 is LGHNT, CDR2 FRNRAP. The CDR3 covers 15 residues. The V and J ends lost 0 bases and 2 bases respectively, with 11 bases between them. The CDR3 reads CASGLVLRDPYEQYF. Here the CDR3 DNA reads TGTGCTAGTGGTTTGGTACTCAGGGATCCCTACGAGCAGTACTTC.

This clonotype has more than one count but fewer than ten. Written as DNA, the CDR3 is TGTGCCAGCAGCAAAAGGGTATCAGGGGGTAATAGCAATCAGCCCCAGCATTTT. It encodes CASSKRVSGGNSNQPQHF. J is TRBJ1-5 and V is TRBV21-1; TRBD1, as called in the table, went unchecked against the DNA. TRBV21-1 is described as a pseudogene. The CDR3 extends over 18 amino acids.

This chain connects TRBV5-1 to TRBJ2-5; no clear D gene. Trimming took 2 bases from V and 0 from J, leaving 8 bases between them. From germline, CDR1 is SGHRS and CDR2 YFSETQ. The CDR3 has 14 amino acids. The DNA for the CDR3 is TGCGCCAGCAGCTTTCGGGCAAACCAAGAGACCCAGTACTTC. This gives the protein CASSFRANQETQYF.

The CDR3 DNA follows: TGTGCCAGCAGCCTAGGGACAGGGGCTCACTATGGCTACACCTTC. Translated, it gives CASSLGTGAHYGYTF. The genes are TRBV7-2 and TRBJ1-2; TRBD1 matches 10 bases. The germline CDR1 and CDR2 sequences are SGHTA and FQGNSA. The CDR3 is 15 residues long. After removal of 5 bases from V and 3 bases from J, the junction contained 6 bases not matched to a gene.

Note on this clonotype: One end of the junction does not line up with germline, which may come from a read error. The CDR3 DNA follows: TGTGCCAGCAGTTGGGGGAACGCCGGGGAGCTGTTTTTT. Protein product: CASSWGNAGELFF. The chain carries TRBV6-2 or TRBV6-3 and TRBJ2-2, with D tentatively TRBD1 or TRBD2 (5 bases each). The germline V gene encodes CDR1 MNHEY and CDR2 SVGEGT. The CDR3 length is 13 residues.

The rearrangement joins TRBV2 to TRBJ2-3; 11 bases are a match to TRBD2. Germline V gene sequence: CDR1 SNHLY, CDR2 FYNNEI. The junction had 11 bases not matched to a gene; V was cut back by 5 bases and J by 4 bases. This CDR3 is built from 17 residues. DNA for the CDR3: TGTGCCAGCAGTTGGGGTACCGGGACTAGCGGCGCAGATACGCAGTATTTT. Protein product: CASSWGTGTSGADTQYF.

V is TRBV19 and J is TRBJ2-7; the match to TRBD2 covers 7 bases. Trimming removed 6 bases from V and 7 bases from J; junction bases left unmatched: 15. Germline CDR1 LNHDA, CDR2 SQIVND (reference sequence). This CDR3 has 15 residues. The CDR3 spells CASSPVASGGVEQYF. CDR3 DNA sequence: TGTGCCAGTAGCCCGGTGGCTAGCGGAGGGGTAGAGCAGTACTTC.

V usage is TRBV10-1 and J usage is TRBJ2-7; D is ambiguous. This CDR3 has 12 amino acids. Germline V gene data show CDR1 as WNHNN and CDR2 as SYGVQD (reference sequence). The V end lost 3 bases, the J end lost 5 bases, and 8 bases lay between the germline ends. The CDR3 DNA reads TGCGCCAGCAGTGATCGGGCAGACGAGCAGTACTTC. Protein product: CASSDRADEQYF.